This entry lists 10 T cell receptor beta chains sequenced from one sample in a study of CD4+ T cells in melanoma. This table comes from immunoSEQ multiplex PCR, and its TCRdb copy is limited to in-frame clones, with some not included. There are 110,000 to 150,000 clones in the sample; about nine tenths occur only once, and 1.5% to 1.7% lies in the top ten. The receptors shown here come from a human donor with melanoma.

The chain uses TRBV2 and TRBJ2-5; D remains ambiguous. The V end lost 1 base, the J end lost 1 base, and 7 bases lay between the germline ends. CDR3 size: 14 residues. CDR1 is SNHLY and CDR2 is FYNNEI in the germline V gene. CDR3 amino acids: CASSEGPLQETQYF. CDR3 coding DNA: TGTGCCAGCAGTGAAGGACCCCTCCAAGAGACCCAGTACTTC. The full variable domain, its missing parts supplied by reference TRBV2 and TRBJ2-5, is EPEVTQTPSHQVTQMGQEVILRCVPISNHLYFYWYRQILGQKVEFLVSFYNNEISEKSEIFDDQFSVERPDGSNFTLKIRSTKLEDSAMYFCASSEGPLQETQYFGPGTRLLVL.

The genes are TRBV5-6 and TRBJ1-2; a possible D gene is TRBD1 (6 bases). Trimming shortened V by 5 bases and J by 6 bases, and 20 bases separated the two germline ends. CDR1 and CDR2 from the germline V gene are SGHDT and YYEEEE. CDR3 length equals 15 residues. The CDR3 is CASSSLSLGGDGYTF. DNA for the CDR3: TGTGCCAGCAGTTCCCTTTCCTTGGGGGGCGATGGCTACACCTTC.

CDR3 region: CASMDSTIADTQYF. The CDR3 region has the DNA TGTGCCAGCATGGACAGTACTATCGCAGATACGCAGTATTTT. J is TRBJ2-3 and V is TRBV6-5; possibly TRBD1 for D (6 bases). CDR3 length equals 14 residues. Trimming took off 7 bases at V and 4 bases at J, with 15 bases between the two ends. CDR1 is MNHEY and CDR2 is SVGAGI in the germline V gene.

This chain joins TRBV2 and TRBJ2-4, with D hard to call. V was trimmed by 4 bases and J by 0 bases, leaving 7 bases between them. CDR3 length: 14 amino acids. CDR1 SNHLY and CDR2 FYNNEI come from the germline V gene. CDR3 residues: CASSARLAKNIQYF. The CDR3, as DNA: TGTGCCAGCAGTGCCAGGTTAGCCAAAAACATTCAGTACTTC.

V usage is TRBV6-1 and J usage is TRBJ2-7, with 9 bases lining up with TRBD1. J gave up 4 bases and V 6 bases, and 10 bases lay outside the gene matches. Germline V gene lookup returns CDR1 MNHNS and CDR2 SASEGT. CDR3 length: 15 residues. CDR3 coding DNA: TGTGCCAGCAGCTACCGGGACAGGGAAGATTACGAGCAGTACTTC. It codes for CASSYRDREDYEQYF.

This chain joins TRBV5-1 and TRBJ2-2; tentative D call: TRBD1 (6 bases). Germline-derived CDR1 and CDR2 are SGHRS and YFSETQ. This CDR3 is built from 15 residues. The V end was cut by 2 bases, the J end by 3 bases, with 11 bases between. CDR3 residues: CASSFGRGYTGELFF. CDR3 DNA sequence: TGCGCCAGCAGCTTCGGCAGGGGTTACACCGGGGAGCTGTTTTTT.

CDR3 DNA sequence: TGTGCCAGCAGTTACAAGTGGGAGACTAACTATGGCTACACCTTC. Translating it yields CASSYKWETNYGYTF. This chain links TRBV6-5 with TRBJ1-2, with D hard to call. This CDR3 is 15 amino acids long. Germline CDR1 and CDR2: MNHEY and SVGAGI. V lost 2 bases to trimming and J lost 0 bases, with 10 bases between them.

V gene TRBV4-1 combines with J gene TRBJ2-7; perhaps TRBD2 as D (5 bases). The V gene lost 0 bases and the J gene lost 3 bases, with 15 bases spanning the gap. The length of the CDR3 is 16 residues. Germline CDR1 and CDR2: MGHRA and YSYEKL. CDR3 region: CASSQDIGFGDYEQYF. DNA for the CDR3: TGCGCCAGCAGCCAAGATATAGGGTTCGGGGACTACGAGCAGTACTTC.

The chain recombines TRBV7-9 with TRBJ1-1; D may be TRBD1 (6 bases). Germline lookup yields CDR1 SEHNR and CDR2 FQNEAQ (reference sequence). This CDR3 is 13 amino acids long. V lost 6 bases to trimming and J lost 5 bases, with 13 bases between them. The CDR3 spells CASREGGGTEAFF. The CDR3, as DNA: TGTGCCAGCAGAGAAGGGGGTGGGACTGAAGCTTTCTTT.

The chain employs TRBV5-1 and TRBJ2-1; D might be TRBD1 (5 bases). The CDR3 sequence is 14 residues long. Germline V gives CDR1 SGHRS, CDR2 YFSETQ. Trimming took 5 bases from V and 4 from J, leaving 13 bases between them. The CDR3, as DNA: TGCGCCAGCAGAGTCCAGGGCGAATACAATGAGCAGTTCTTC. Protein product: CASRVQGEYNEQFF.